The source of this TCR beta chain is a study of T cell responses to AZD1222 COVID-19 vaccine. Germline assignment: CDR1 MNHEY and CDR2 SVGAGI. J gave up 4 bases and V 2 bases, and 3 bases lay outside the gene matches. The CDR3 is 14 amino acids. General observations from the study: Repertoire sampling was restricted to post-peak T cell response timepoints. Seropositivity was recorded at baseline in only 6 or 7 AZD1222 recipients.

TCRdb's copy holds only in-frame clones and misses some; the assay was immunoSEQ multiplex PCR. The sample lists about 180,000 clones; about nine tenths were seen once. As for this clone: The antigen remains undetermined.

This clonotype was obtained from an adult who received the MenACWY meningococcal vaccine as a control. The chain is built from TRBV6-5 and TRBJ2-7; 9 bases are shared with TRBD2. Sample: peripheral blood, taken 28 days after the second dose of the MenACWY control vaccine. In DNA form, the CDR3 reads TGTGCCAGCAGTTACGGGCGGGAGGGGTACGAGCAGTACTTC. Amino acid sequence: CASSYGREGYEQYF.